This entry concerns a single T cell receptor beta chain. Sequenced by immunoSEQ multiplex PCR; TCRdb stores in-frame clones only, minus some. Among around 50,000 clones listed, approximately 90% were seen once. The data were taken from a study of control samples from healthy donors and cancer patients. The CDR3 spans 15 residues. The germline V gene has CDR1 MNHEY and CDR2 SMNVEV (reference sequence). Trimming pared 6 bases from V and 1 base from J, leaving 16 bases between. This sequence joins TRBV27 and TRBJ2-7, with D tentatively TRBD1 (6 bases). The sequencing input was PBMCs. The sequence derives from a man in his forties or fifties with colorectal cancer. For the CDR3, the DNA is TGTGCCAGCAGAAACGGACCGACAGGATCCTACGAGCAGTACTTC. Amino acids: CASRNGPTGSYEQYF.